One T cell receptor (beta chain) is described in this entry. This sample is drawn from a study of cytomegalovirus exposure and HLA in healthy donors. Turning to the study itself: Earlier sequencing of some 190 million T cells yielded 120 million or so unique TCR beta sequences.

Trimming cost V 3 bases and J 2 bases; bases outside gene matches: 9. CDR3 size: 16 residues. Germline V gives CDR1 SGHRS, CDR2 YFSETQ. The PCR used 60 Vbeta and 13 Jbeta primers. Profiled with immunoSEQ multiplex PCR; TCRdb holds only in-frame clones, not every one. The table includes more than 95,000 clones, 15% to 20% detected once. The sequence came from a female donor in good health and CMV-seropositive. Sequencing was performed on PBMCs. This chain uses TRBV5-1 with TRBJ2-5; 8 nucleotides match TRBD2. This CDR3 is CASSSILSGGQETQYF. The DNA of the CDR3 is TGCGCCAGCAGCTCTATCTTATCGGGGGGGCAAGAGACCCAGTACTTC.